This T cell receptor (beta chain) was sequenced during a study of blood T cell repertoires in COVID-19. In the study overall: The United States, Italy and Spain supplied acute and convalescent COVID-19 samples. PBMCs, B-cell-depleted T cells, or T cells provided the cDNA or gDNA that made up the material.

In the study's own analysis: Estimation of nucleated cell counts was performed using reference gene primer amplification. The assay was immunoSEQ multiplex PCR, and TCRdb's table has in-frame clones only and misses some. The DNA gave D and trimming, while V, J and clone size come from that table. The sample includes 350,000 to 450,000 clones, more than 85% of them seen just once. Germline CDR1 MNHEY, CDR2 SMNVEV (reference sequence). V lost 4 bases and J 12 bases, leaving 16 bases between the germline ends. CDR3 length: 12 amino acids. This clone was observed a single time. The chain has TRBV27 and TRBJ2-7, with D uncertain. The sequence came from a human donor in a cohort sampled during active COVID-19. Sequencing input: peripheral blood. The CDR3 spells CASSSPSDGRYF. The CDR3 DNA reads TGTGCCAGCAGTTCCCCCTCAGATGGTCGGTACTTC.